A single sample gave rise to the 9 T cell receptor beta chains below, sequenced in a study of control samples from healthy donors and cancer patients. Using immunoSEQ multiplex PCR, the repertoire was profiled, and TCRdb retains in-frame clones only, with some absent. The table shows hundreds of thousands of clones, with 90% occurring only once. Sequenced sample: PBMCs. Receptors were obtained from a man in his forties with head and neck cancer.

The rearrangement joins TRBV6-5 to TRBJ1-6, with 8 nucleotides matching TRBD1. The CDR3 is 13 amino acids. Germline V gene lookup returns CDR1 MNHEY and CDR2 SVGAGI. J gave up 7 bases and V 8 bases, and 4 bases lay outside the gene matches. The CDR3 reads CASWDRMNSPLHF. CDR3 in DNA: TGTGCCAGCTGGGACAGGATGAATTCACCCCTCCACTTT.

The rearrangement links TRBV2 to TRBJ2-2, with TRBD1 matching over 8 bases. V shed 7 bases, J shed 6 bases, and the junction held 10 bases outside the gene matches. The CDR3 has 15 residues. The V gene's germline CDR1 is SNHLY and CDR2 FYNNEI. Written as DNA, the CDR3 is TGTGCCAGCAAGAAACGGACAGGGTACTCCGGGGAGCTGTTTTTT. It codes for CASKKRTGYSGELFF.

The rearrangement joins TRBV6-5 to TRBJ2-7; D uncertain. V shed 7 bases and J shed 1 base, with 17 bases lying between them. This CDR3 comprises 15 residues. Germline V lookup: CDR1 MNHEY, CDR2 SVGAGI. The CDR3 loop reads CASTTVAGPSYEQYF. CDR3 coding DNA: TGTGCCAGCACCACAGTGGCAGGTCCATCCTACGAGCAGTACTTC.

The V call is TRBV5-4, the J call TRBJ1-2; D is ambiguous. The CDR3 length is 14 residues. V was shortened by 1 base and J by 0 bases, with 7 bases between the two germline ends. Germline V lookup: CDR1 SGHNT, CDR2 YYREEE (reference sequence). In nucleotides, the CDR3 is TGTGCCAGCAGCTTGTGGCAGACTAACTATGGCTACACCTTC. It specifies CASSLWQTNYGYTF.

This chain joins TRBV7-2 and TRBJ2-5; 10 bases are a match to TRBD1. The V gene end was trimmed by 4 bases and the J gene end by 4 bases; junction bases not matched to a gene: 6. The germline V gene encodes CDR1 SGHTA and CDR2 FQGNSA. The CDR3 is 15 amino acids. DNA for the CDR3: TGTGCCAGCAGCTACGTGACAGGGGGCGTAGAGACCCAGTACTTC. Its protein is CASSYVTGGVETQYF.

The chain uses TRBV2 and TRBJ2-5; maybe TRBD2 (7 bases). This CDR3 region has 14 residues. Germline CDR1 reads SNHLY; CDR2 reads FYNNEI. Trimming pared 2 bases from V and 5 bases from J, leaving 12 bases between. Written as DNA, the CDR3 is TGTGCCAGCAGTGAAAGGGGGACTAAGGAGACCCAGTACTTC. This translates into CASSERGTKETQYF.

V gene TRBV28 combines with J gene TRBJ2-5; 8 bases are a match to TRBD2. The V and J ends lost 6 bases and 6 bases, in that order; junction bases with no gene match: 9. The CDR3 covers 14 residues. Germline loops: CDR1 MDHEN, CDR2 SYDVKM. The CDR3: CASRTGGERQTQYF. CDR3 nucleotide sequence: TGTGCCAGCAGGACCGGGGGGGAAAGGCAGACCCAGTACTTC.

The rearrangement uses TRBV11-2 and TRBJ1-2; D may be TRBD1 (5 bases). V dropped 5 bases and J dropped 5 bases, with 18 bases sitting between them. This CDR3 region has 15 residues. CDR1 and CDR2 from the germline V gene are SGHAT and FQNNGV. The CDR3 nucleotides read TGTGCCAGCAGCCCGTCCAGGGAGGGCTTTTATGGCTACACCTTC. This encodes CASSPSREGFYGYTF.

V is TRBV28 and J is TRBJ1-2, with a weak D call TRBD1 (5 bases). The ends were cut back, 2 bases at V and 8 bases at J, with 18 bases in the middle. Germline V gene data show CDR1 as MDHEN and CDR2 as SYDVKM. The CDR3 runs 15 residues. In nucleotides, the CDR3 is TGTGCCAGCAGTTTAATACGGAGGGACTTCGGGGGCTACACCTTC. Amino acid sequence: CASSLIRRDFGGYTF.